The sequence of this T cell receptor beta chain was determined in a study of T cell responses to AZD1222 COVID-19 vaccine. Study conclusions and caveats: Of the AZD1222 recipients, only five or six were seropositive at baseline. In the spike-specific TCR repertoire, nearly half reportedly target unmutated variant regions.

Concerning this clone: The antigen is unknown.

Clones were sequenced by immunoSEQ multiplex PCR, and TCRdb holds only the in-frame ones, with some missing. The repertoire has roughly 150,000 clones, approximately 90% of them found once; the top ten carry about 3%. V gave up 8 bases and J gave up 3 bases; unmatched junction bases: 7. Germline V lookup: CDR1 MNHEY, CDR2 SVGAGI. The CDR3 extends over 15 amino acids. The chain links TRBV6-5 to TRBJ1-6; 7 bases line up with TRBD1. The specimen comprised peripheral blood, sampled 28 days after the second AZD1222 dose. The sequence was obtained from an adult who received the AZD1222 COVID-19 vaccine. The CDR3 sequence: CASVGTVRYNSPLHF. In DNA, the CDR3 is TGTGCCAGCGTCGGGACAGTGCGCTATAATTCACCCCTCCACTTT.